The clone carrying this T cell receptor beta chain was seen many times. These data belong to a study of T-cell reconstitution after alpha-beta-depleted transplantation in children. Germline CDR1 and CDR2: SEHNR and FQNEAQ (reference sequence). The CDR3 spans 15 residues. The germline V and J ends were trimmed by 3 bases and 7 bases, with 18 bases remaining between them. The library targeted TCRbeta and was prepared with unique molecular identifiers. TCRdb re-analysed the PCR reads in MiXCR, keeping a single row per CDR3 protein. The repertoire holds under 400,000 distinct CDR3 sequences, around 25% seen once, with roughly 9.7% in the top ten.

This sequence joins TRBV7-9 and TRBJ2-5, with D unclear. Sequencing was performed on PBMCs, mostly from graft donor cells, taken 180 days after TCRalphabeta/CD19-depleted stem cell transplant. This sequence originates from a male patient aged 10-17 years who had a stem cell transplant for acute lymphoblastic leukemia, so the T cells may come from the graft donor. In nucleotides, the CDR3 is TGTGCCAGCAGCTTCGGCCTTTCCTCGATAGGGACCCAGTACTTC. Its translation is CASSFGLSSIGTQYF.